This T cell receptor beta chain comes out of a study of cytomegalovirus exposure and HLA in healthy donors. Across the study: Ancestry clustering placed 70% to 90% of 300 to 400 genotyped donors in the Caucasian-associated cluster. Study findings and constraints: Solely CMV serostatus was available to characterize immune exposure.

The ends lost 6 bases at V and 3 bases at J; junction bases unmatched: 3. CDR1 and CDR2 from the germline V gene are ENHRY and SYGVKD. The CDR3 is 13 residues long. With 60 Vbeta and 13 Jbeta primers, the PCR was carried out. Sequencing was performed with immunoSEQ multiplex PCR; in TCRdb, only in-frame clones are kept and a portion is missing. There are approximately 190,000 clones in the sample; around 83% occur only once, and about 1.7% lies in the top ten. Of note for this clone: Its antigen is undetermined.

This clonotype was sampled from a man in his forties in good health and CMV-seropositive. The sample consisted of PBMCs. The rearrangement links TRBV10-3 to TRBJ1-1; 8 nucleotides line up with TRBD1. CDR3 loop: CAIRMDRDTEAFF. CDR3 sequence (DNA): TGTGCCATCAGGATGGACAGGGACACTGAAGCTTTCTTT.